The present TCR beta chain was sequenced within a study of shared clonotypes between healthy human individuals. Generated by immunoSEQ multiplex PCR, the TCRdb table keeps only in-frame clones and is missing some. Of hundreds of thousands of clones in the sample, roughly 95% were seen once. Naive CD8 isolation took CD45RO-negative cells positively selected for CCR7 and excluded terminally differentiated effector memory CD45RA+ cells. Germline V gene sequence: CDR1 MGHRA, CDR2 YSYEKL. The V end was cut by 3 bases, the J end by 5 bases, with 16 bases between. CDR3 length: 15 amino acids. The rearrangement uses TRBV4-1 and TRBJ2-5, with a possible D match to TRBD2 (5 bases). Sequenced sample: naive CD8+ T cells sorted from blood. The receptor's source is a woman in her twenties or thirties in good health. In DNA, the CDR3 is TGCGCCAGCAGCCACCCGGGGTCTACGCGGGAGACCCAGTACTTC. This gives the protein CASSHPGSTRETQYF.